This entry describes one T cell receptor (beta chain). What it binds is unknown. This CDR3 contains 15 residues. The junction had 10 bases not matched to a gene; V was cut back by 10 bases and J by 2 bases. The germline CDR1 and CDR2 sequences are LNHDA and SQIVND (reference sequence). The data are from a study of PD-1 blockade in classical Hodgkin lymphoma. The study, taken as a whole, reports: Possible causes of repertoire differences, disease activity or prior therapy, remain undefined. Later analyses included only patients treated at least 1 year post-ASCT.

Sequencing was performed with immunoSEQ multiplex PCR; in TCRdb, only in-frame clones are kept and a portion is missing. This sample has about 12,000 clones; 75% to 90% occur once, and the top ten carry 20% to 25%. Each of the patients experienced relapse following autologous stem cell transplantation, and their brentuximab vedotin exposure differed. This specimen consisted of peripheral blood mononuclear cells (PBMCs), obtained at baseline. The source of this sequence is a human donor with classical Hodgkin lymphoma. The chain uses TRBV19 and TRBJ2-3, with TRBD1 identical over 9 bases. The CDR3 DNA reads TGTGCCACCGGTAGGGACAGGGACTCCACAGATACGCAGTATTTT. It codes for CATGRDRDSTDTQYF.